The sample holds many counts of the clone carrying this T cell receptor beta chain. The target antigen is unknown. TCRdb reprocessed the 5' RACE reads via MiXCR and lists one record per CDR3 protein. Here the sample spans around 540,000 distinct CDR3 sequences, roughly 13% being singletons. The data were obtained in a study of CD8 T cells in ankylosing spondylitis. Overall study results and limits: Made up of several highly homologous variants, a TCR beta motif appeared characteristic of ankylosing spondylitis blood. Reportedly, significant enrichment of disease-linked clones occurred in matched ankylosing spondylitis synovial fluid.

V shed 7 bases and J shed 0 bases, with 5 bases lying between them. This CDR3 is 11 amino acids long. The germline V gene has CDR1 SQVTM and CDR2 ANQGSEA. Sample: blood, either unsorted or a sorted T cell fraction (not recorded which). This clonotype was sampled from a male donor with ankylosing spondylitis. This chain connects TRBV29-1 to TRBJ2-3; TRBD2 might be the D (5 bases). The CDR3 DNA reads TGCAGCGGGACTAGCACAGATACGCAGTATTTT. Amino acid sequence: CSGTSTDTQYF.